This TCR beta chain was recovered during a study of cytomegalovirus exposure and HLA in healthy donors. There are 13 residues in the CDR3. V dropped 5 bases and J dropped 8 bases, with 12 bases sitting between them. CDR1 and CDR2 from the germline V gene are MNHEY and SVGAGI. This clone was counted a single time. The PCR employed 60 Vbeta primers together with 13 Jbeta primers. Profiled with immunoSEQ multiplex PCR; TCRdb holds only in-frame clones, not every one. Of 130,000 or so clones listed, about 79% are singletons. The TCR comes from a woman aged 18 to 35 in good health and CMV-seropositive. Sequencing used PBMCs. The chain employs TRBV6-5 and TRBJ1-4; no clear D. The CDR3 here is CASSPLGGEKLFF. As DNA, the CDR3 is TGTGCCAGCAGTCCCCTAGGAGGCGAAAAACTGTTTTTT.